Shown below are 25 T cell receptor beta chains from a single sample sequenced in a study of blood T cell repertoires in COVID-19. The repertoire was sequenced with immunoSEQ multiplex PCR; TCRdb's copy has only in-frame clones and lacks some. The data contain over 350,000 clones, 88% of them seen just once; the ten biggest clones take up 0.95% to 1%. Sample: PBMCs or T cells enriched from blood (not recorded which). These receptors originate from a woman aged 30 to 39 with acute COVID-19.

This clone has only one observation. V is TRBV30 and J is TRBJ1-1; TRBD1 matches 8 bases. Trimming removed 4 bases from V and 9 bases from J; junction bases left unmatched: 13. Germline V lookup: CDR1 GTSNPN, CDR2 SVGIG (reference sequence). The CDR3 length is 14 residues. CDR3 region: CAWTSDREGRKAFF. The DNA of the CDR3 is TGTGCCTGGACCTCGGACAGGGAAGGAAGGAAAGCTTTCTTT.

V and J are TRBV5-1 and TRBJ1-4; 12 bases are a match to TRBD1. The CDR3 has 16 residues. CDR1 and CDR2 (germline): SGHRS, YFSETQ. The V segment lost 4 bases and the J segment 7 bases; nucleotides outside the gene matches: 8. The CDR3 DNA reads as TGCGCCAGCAGCCTTGGGACAGGGGGCGTAGGTGAAAAACTGTTTTTT. As protein: CASSLGTGGVGEKLFF. Full variable domain (outside the CDR3, taken from reference TRBV5-1 and TRBJ1-4): KAGVTQTPRYLIKTRGQQVTLSCSPISGHRSVSWYQQTPGQGLQFLFEYFSETQRNKGNFPGRFSGRQFSNSRSEMNVSTLELGDSALYLCASSLGTGGVGEKLFFGSGTQLSVL.

The chain carries TRBV19 and TRBJ2-2; 8 bases are a match to TRBD1. The length of the CDR3 is 16 residues. Germline assignment: CDR1 LNHDA and CDR2 SQIVND (reference sequence). V lost 7 bases and J lost 1; bases outside the gene matches: 8. The CDR3 spells CASNVLGQGNTGELFF. The CDR3 coding sequence is TGTGCCAGTAACGTTCTCGGACAGGGGAACACCGGGGAGCTGTTTTTT.

J is TRBJ2-5 and V is TRBV27, with 10 bases that match TRBD2. Germline V gene sequence: CDR1 MNHEY, CDR2 SMNVEV (reference sequence). Germline trimming cut 2 bases from V and 5 bases from J; bases unmatched to any gene: 8. This CDR3 spans 16 amino acids. The DNA for the CDR3 is TGTGCCAGCAGTTTAAACAGCGGGGGGGCCCGGGAGACCCAGTACTTC. It is translated as CASSLNSGGARETQYF.

The chain uses TRBV2 and TRBJ2-7, with a weak D call TRBD1 (5 bases). CDR1 and CDR2 from the germline V gene are SNHLY and FYNNEI. V shed 8 bases and J shed 7 bases, with 9 bases lying between them. The CDR3 runs to 10 residues. The CDR3: CASWGREQYF. The CDR3 coding sequence is TGTGCCAGCTGGGGCCGGGAGCAGTACTTC.

The chain combines TRBV2 with TRBJ2-7; tentatively, D is TRBD2 (5 bases). Germline loops: CDR1 SNHLY, CDR2 FYNNEI. The CDR3 is 13 residues long. V dropped 10 bases and J dropped 7 bases, with 20 bases sitting between them. For the CDR3, the DNA is TGTGCCATACTTAAGGGAAGCGCGGGTGAGCAGTACTTC. Its protein is CAILKGSAGEQYF.

As for this clone: The CDR3 does not end in the conserved phenylalanine or tryptophan, so this is likely a read error. The chain uses TRBV23-1 and TRBJ2-7; 7 nucleotides line up with TRBD1. TRBV23-1 is an ORF for which the function is uncertain. The trim removed 3 bases at V and 4 bases at J, leaving 6 bases unmatched. There are 14 residues in the CDR3. CDR3 coding DNA: TGCGCCAGCAGTCACCCGGGACAGTCGTACGAGCAGTACCTC. Amino acid sequence: CASSHPGQSYEQYL.

This clone was picked up a small number of times. The chain combines TRBV12-3 or TRBV12-4 with TRBJ1-3; no firm D call. Trimming cost V 0 bases and J 3 bases, with 3 bases left between them. The CDR3 length is 13 residues. Here the CDR3 DNA reads TGTGCCAGCAGTTTAGCGAGTGGAAACACCATATATTTT. It yields the protein CASSLASGNTIYF.

The chain has TRBV6-5 and TRBJ2-7, with 10 bases matching TRBD1. The CDR3 contains 14 residues. V was pared by 1 base and J by 4 bases, with 1 base of the junction left unmatched. CDR1 and CDR2 (germline): MNHEY, SVGAGI. The CDR3 sequence is CASSYWGQGYEQYF. In nucleotides, the CDR3 is TGTGCCAGCAGTTACTGGGGACAGGGGTACGAGCAGTACTTC.

The chain has TRBV12-3 or TRBV12-4 and TRBJ1-1, with D unresolved. The CDR3 is 11 amino acids. The germline V and J ends were trimmed by 3 bases and 4 bases, with 3 bases remaining between them. This chain's CDR3 is CASSFSTEAFF. CDR3 bases: TGTGCCAGCAGTTTCTCCACTGAAGCTTTCTTT.

The chain recombines TRBV7-2 with TRBJ2-7; 9 bases fit TRBD1. The CDR3 sequence is 15 residues long. The V and J ends lost 6 bases and 2 bases, in that order; junction bases with no gene match: 8. Germline loops: CDR1 SGHTA, CDR2 FQGNSA. CDR3 nucleotides: TGTGCCAGCAGGCTAGACAGGGGGTTCCCCTACGAGCAGTACTTC. It yields the protein CASRLDRGFPYEQYF.

The V and J genes are TRBV7-2 and TRBJ2-7; 9 bases map to TRBD2. Germline lookup yields CDR1 SGHTA and CDR2 FQGNSA. J gave up 4 bases and V 3 bases, and 7 bases lay outside the gene matches. CDR3 length: 15 residues. CDR3 protein: CASSLGGGAQYEQYF. CDR3 coding DNA: TGTGCCAGCAGCTTGGGCGGGGGGGCCCAGTACGAGCAGTACTTC.

The chain couples TRBV3-1 (or the pseudogene TRBV3-2) to TRBJ1-4; TRBD1 matches at 7 bases. This CDR3 is built from 15 residues. With V trimmed by 0 bases and J by 8 bases, 6 bases remained unmatched. Germline loops: CDR1 LGHDT, CDR2 YNNKEL (reference sequence). CDR3 coding DNA: TGTGCCAGCAGCCAAGAGACACAGGGGACGGAAAAACTGTTTTTT. Its protein product is CASSQETQGTEKLFF.

The CDR3 bases are TGCGCCAGCAGCTCCAATTACAATGAGCAGTTCTTC. It translates to CASSSNYNEQFF. V gene TRBV5-1 combines with J gene TRBJ2-1, with D hard to call. The V gene lost 3 bases and the J gene lost 4 bases, with 5 bases spanning the gap. The CDR3 spans 12 residues. CDR1 is SGHRS and CDR2 is YFSETQ in the germline V gene.

The rearrangement joins TRBV10-3 to TRBJ1-4; 7 positions agree with TRBD1. CDR1 ENHRY and CDR2 SYGVKD come from the germline V gene. The CDR3 extends over 13 amino acids. V was clipped by 10 bases and J by 3 bases; unmatched bases: 5. The CDR3 DNA reads as TGTGCCACCAGGGGGGCCGCTAATGAAAAACTGTTTTTT. This translates into CATRGAANEKLFF.

The chain links TRBV5-4 to TRBJ1-2, with 7 bases matching TRBD1. Germline V gives CDR1 SGHNT, CDR2 YYREEE (reference sequence). The V and J ends lost 4 bases and 4 bases, in that order; junction bases with no gene match: 4. This CDR3 contains 13 residues. The CDR3 DNA reads as TGTGCCAGCAGCCTGACAGGGAGCTATGGCTACACCTTC. It translates to CASSLTGSYGYTF.

This rearrangement joins TRBV4-3 to TRBJ1-2; no reliable D call. The germline gives CDR1 LGHNA, CDR2 YSLEER. CDR3 length equals 14 residues. With 2 bases removed from V and 8 bases from J, the gap between germline ends came to 15 bases. CDR3 in amino acids: CASSQHDRTGGYTF. For the CDR3, the DNA is TGCGCCAGCAGCCAACACGACCGGACGGGGGGCTACACCTTC.

The rearrangement joins TRBV7-9 to TRBJ1-1, with 7 bases matching TRBD1. CDR3 length: 15 amino acids. J was trimmed by 5 bases and V by 4 bases; bases with no gene match: 10. Germline V CDR1 and CDR2: SEHNR, FQNEAQ (reference sequence). The CDR3 region is CASSWPRGLGTEAFF. The CDR3 DNA reads as TGTGCCAGCAGCTGGCCTAGGGGGCTTGGGACTGAAGCTTTCTTT.

The genes are TRBV6-2 or TRBV6-3 and TRBJ2-1; D gene unclear. Germline CDR1 is MNHEY and CDR2 is SVGEGT. V was trimmed by 5 bases and J by 0 bases, leaving 8 bases between them. The CDR3 is made up of 14 amino acids. Here the CDR3 reads CASSLHYSYNEQFF. For the CDR3, the DNA is TGTGCCAGCAGTCTCCACTACTCCTACAATGAGCAGTTCTTC.

The V call is TRBV27, the J call TRBJ2-3, with unresolved D. This CDR3 comprises 13 residues. Looked up from germline, CDR1 is MNHEY and CDR2 is SMNVEV (reference sequence). The germline V and J ends were trimmed by 6 bases and 0 bases, with 7 bases remaining between them. DNA for the CDR3: TGTGCCAGCAGAAACAGAAGCACAGATACGCAGTATTTT. This codes for CASRNRSTDTQYF.

This clone was seen a few times. The gene calls are TRBV2 and TRBJ1-6; D is undetermined. Germline CDR1 and CDR2: SNHLY and FYNNEI. V was cut by 7 bases and J by 7 bases, with 20 bases left in between. CDR3 length: 16 amino acids. The chain's CDR3 is CASTSFYSTPNSPLHF. Here the CDR3 DNA reads TGTGCCAGCACCTCTTTTTATTCAACACCAAATTCACCCCTCCACTTT.

The rearrangement links TRBV6-5 to TRBJ2-7; 8 bases align to TRBD1. Per the germline V gene, CDR1 is MNHEY and CDR2 is SVGAGI. There are 13 residues in the CDR3. Germline trimming cut 6 bases from V and 2 bases from J; bases unmatched to any gene: 3. The CDR3 DNA reads TGTGCCAGCAGGCGGACAGGGACCTACGAGCAGTACTTC. Its protein product is CASRRTGTYEQYF.

The sample holds one count of this clone. V is TRBV7-3 and J is TRBJ1-1; 9 bases are shared with TRBD1. Per germline, CDR1 SGHTA and CDR2 FQGTGA. Trimming took 5 bases from V and 3 from J; bases not matched to a gene: 13. CDR3 length equals 17 residues. The CDR3 is CASSQHGMDRGDTEAFF. The CDR3 nucleotides read TGTGCCAGCAGCCAACATGGGATGGACAGGGGCGACACTGAAGCTTTCTTT. The whole variable domain, remainder taken from reference TRBV7-3 and TRBJ1-1, is GAGVSQTPSNKVTEKGKYVELRCDPISGHTALYWYRQSLGQGPEFLIYFQGTGAADDSGLPNDRFFAVRPEGSVSTLKIQRTERGDSAVYLCASSQHGMDRGDTEAFFGQGTRLTVV.

This sequence joins TRBV5-1 and TRBJ2-7; 9 bases agree with TRBD1. The V and J ends lost 0 bases and 0 bases, in that order; junction bases with no gene match: 4. The CDR3 runs to 16 residues. Germline-derived CDR1 and CDR2 are SGHRS and YFSETQ. The CDR3 DNA reads TGCGCCAGCAGCTTGGTCGGGACAGGGAACTCCTACGAGCAGTACTTC. This sequence encodes CASSLVGTGNSYEQYF.

This rearrangement joins TRBV7-9 to TRBJ2-7, with TRBD2 identical over 7 bases. CDR3 length: 16 amino acids. The J segment lost 3 bases and the V segment lost 2 bases, leaving 10 bases of the junction unmatched. Germline lookup yields CDR1 SEHNR and CDR2 FQNEAQ (reference sequence). For the CDR3, the DNA is TGTGCCAGCAGCTTATTTCGGGTACGCGGGGGCTACGAGCAGTACTTC. Encoded protein: CASSLFRVRGGYEQYF.